This T cell receptor (beta chain) originates from a study of PD-1 blockade in classical Hodgkin lymphoma. Using immunoSEQ multiplex PCR, the repertoire was profiled, and TCRdb retains in-frame clones only, with some absent. The sample consists of 20,000 to 30,000 clones, approximately 78% of them appearing once. CDR3 length equals 15 residues. Germline V lookup: CDR1 MDHEN, CDR2 SYDVKM. Trimming cost V 6 bases and J 7 bases; bases outside gene matches: 12. Every single patient, without exception, relapsed after autologous stem cell transplantation, and brentuximab vedotin exposure varied. Specimen: peripheral blood mononuclear cells (PBMCs), collected before the second cycle of nivolumab. This TCR was sampled from a human donor with classical Hodgkin lymphoma. The rearrangement joins TRBV28 to TRBJ1-5; TRBD1 matches at 7 bases. The CDR3 sequence: CASRHGQDGVQPQHF. The CDR3 coding sequence is TGTGCCAGCAGACACGGACAGGATGGGGTCCAGCCCCAGCATTTT.